What follows describes a single T cell receptor (beta chain). This clone's antigen is unknown. One base away there is no much larger clone; base qualities are not given. Looking up the germline V gene yields CDR1 KGHSH and CDR2 LQKENI. The germline V end is reduced by 3 bases and the J end by 2 bases; junction bases left unmatched: 9. The CDR3 goes from the cysteine to the phenylalanine over 17 residues. The retained sequence is limited to the CDR3, 51 bases, with the frame set at the first base. Using the deep immunoSEQ assay, multiplex PCR amplified TCR CDR3 regions from genomic DNA. Extracted genomic DNA from each cell subset was distributed evenly across all wells of several immunoSEQ 96-well plates, and each plate was treated as a replicate. Each replicate PCR for sorted subsets received about 0.2 ug genomic DNA, equal to tens of thousands of T cell genomes. Purified libraries were quantified with a Qubit 3.0 fluorometer, sized on a Bioanalyzer 2100, and re-quantified with the KAPA Library Quantification kit. A separate single-read 150-cycle Illumina NextSeq 550 flow cell was used to sequence each immunoSEQ 96-well plate. Under the source paper's analysis protocol: Because only junctional sequences without quality scores were contained in the immunoSEQ output, filtering matching that applied to full-length reads could not be performed. To assign V/J genes and CDR3, sequences were annotated using PyIR, a Python wrapper for IgBLAST v1.9, with IMGT germline references. Reads were filtered out if the reads had weak V/J assignments (E-value above 1e-6), no CDR3, stop codons, out-of-frame junctions, or ambiguous translated residues. V3J clonotypes were defined by identical inferred V gene, J gene, and CDR3 amino acid sequence. Percentage overlap between repertoires was calculated by dividing the number of shared unique clonotypes by the size of the smaller repertoire. Three approaches were used to assess repertoire richness: RTK rarefaction, the Chao1 estimator, and Recon v2.1 estimates of unobserved clonotypes. Generation probabilities for all TCRbeta clonotypes obtained by the gDNA method from a handful of donors were computed using OLGA. Here the immuneACCESS table is served through TCRdb, limited to in-frame sequences with V and J called. Missing clones are a known gap in these copies; in checked studies unresolved V genes cover under half, and the rest lacks a known reason. That table supplies the V and J calls and clone size; D and trimming were determined from the DNA. Across this sample there are around 2.3 million clones, with 95% seen only once. Jointly, the top ten make up around 0.13% of the sample.

The donors were healthy, HIV-negative adults with no recently reported acute infections or vaccinations. Every donor was a Caucasian adult living in Nashville, Tennessee, USA. CD4+ T cells were enriched by magnetic negative selection, after which naive cells were positively selected on CD45RA and the negative fraction was taken as the memory subset. Blood was obtained by leukapheresis, after which PBMCs were separated by Ficoll-Histopaque density gradient centrifugation and cryopreserved in liquid nitrogen vapor phase. Purity and quantity of every magnetically sorted T cell population were checked by analytical flow cytometry. Genomic DNA was isolated from every sorted fraction and measured by UV absorbance on a Nanodrop 2000c. This sample is part of a study of shared clonotypes between healthy human individuals (TCRdb year 2020). About the investigation overall: The cohort included a few men and two women between 18 and 49 years of age. Per donor, three plates each were used for CD4 naive and CD4 memory, two for CD8 naive, and one for CD8 memory. To estimate repertoire size and how much clonotype sharing occurs between individuals, the study deeply sequenced the blood TCR repertoires of several healthy adults. Libraries were prepared and TCR repertoires were sequenced by different laboratories using diverse techniques, in order to increase sequencing depth and limit assay-specific biases. Leukapheresis yielded between about 0.9 and 8.9 billion PBMCs per donor. Overall study results and their limits: Based on pairwise subsampling, the degree of clonotype sharing among donors was expected to be affected by sequencing depth. Rarefaction of sorted-subset datasets indicated incomplete sequencing despite the large sequencing depth. The genetic and exposure-history diversity represented was limited by the small number of donors. Clonotypes shared by all four sorted-subset donors showed higher generation probabilities than non-shared clonotypes. Sharing across a handful of donors was observed for 5% to 6.5% of naive CD4, 3.5% of naive CD8, 2% to 2.5% of memory CD4, and about 0.38% of memory CD8 clonotypes. Sampling was restricted to blood, and TCR repertoires in tissue are likely to differ from TCR repertoires in blood. Estimated clonotype richness was generally larger for naive than for memory subsets.

The chain is encoded by TRBV18 joined to TRBJ2-3; TRBD2 lines up with 9 middle nucleotides. The TCR sequence derives from a man younger than 35 in good health. The sample consisted of naive CD4+ T cells sorted from blood. The cell subset or site label on this specimen signifies: CD45RA+ positively selected. The nucleotides are TGTGCCAGCTCACCGAAGCGGGGGGCCCCTTACACAGATACGCAGTATTTT. It codes for CASSPKRGAPYTDTQYF. Joined to the reference TRBV18 and TRBJ2-3 proteins, this CDR3 gives the full variable domain: NAGVMQNPRHLVRRRGQEARLRCSPMKGHSHVYWYRQLPEEGLKFMVYLQKENIIDESGMPKERFSAEFPKEGPSILRIQQVVRGDSAAYFCASSPKRGAPYTDTQYFGPGTRLTVL.